The clone carrying this TCR beta chain has ten or more counts. Its antigen is as yet unknown. This sample was included in a study of T cells in Graves' hyperthyroidism and ophthalmopathy. General observations from the study: Expanded thyroid clonotypes (above 0.001) were mostly also found in blood.

In patients aged 18 to 65, hyperthyroidism was newly diagnosed, with duration under 2 months. CDR3 length: 16 amino acids. Germline CDR1 SGHTA, CDR2 FQGNSA. V was clipped by 1 base and J by 4 bases; unmatched bases: 7. There were TCR beta CDR3 regions amplified from RNA transcripts. The TCR CDR3 was amplified in a first-round RT-PCR using the HTBI primer set. TCRdb processed the multiplex PCR reads anew with MiXCR; each CDR3 protein has one entry. The profile shows about 560,000 distinct CDR3 sequences, about a sixth of them singletons. The V gene is TRBV7-2, the J gene TRBJ2-7; 10 bases are a match to TRBD2. The sequencing sample was made of blood. The receptor was isolated from a woman in her twenties or thirties with Graves' hyperthyroidism. In DNA, the CDR3 is TGTGCCAGCAGCTTAGAGGGGGCTAGCGGGAGTTACGAGCAGTACTTC. Residues: CASSLEGASGSYEQYF.